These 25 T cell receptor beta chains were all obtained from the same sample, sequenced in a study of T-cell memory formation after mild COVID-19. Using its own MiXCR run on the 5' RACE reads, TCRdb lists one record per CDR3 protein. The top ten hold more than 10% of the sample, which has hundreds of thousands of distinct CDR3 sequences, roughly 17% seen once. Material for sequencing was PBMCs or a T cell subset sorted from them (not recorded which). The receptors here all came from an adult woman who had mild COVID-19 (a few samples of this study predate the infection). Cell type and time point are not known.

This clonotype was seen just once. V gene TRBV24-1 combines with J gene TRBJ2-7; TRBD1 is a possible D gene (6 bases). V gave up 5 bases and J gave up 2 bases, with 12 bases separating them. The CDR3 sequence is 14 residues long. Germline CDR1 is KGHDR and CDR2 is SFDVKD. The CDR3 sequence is CATSARGQTYEQYF. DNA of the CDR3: TGTGCCACCAGTGCCCGCGGACAGACCTACGAGCAGTACTTC.

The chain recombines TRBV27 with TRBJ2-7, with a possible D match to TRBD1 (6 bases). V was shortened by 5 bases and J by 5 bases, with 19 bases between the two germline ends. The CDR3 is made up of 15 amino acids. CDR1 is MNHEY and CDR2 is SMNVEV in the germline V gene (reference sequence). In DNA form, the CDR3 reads TGTGCCAGCAGTCGCCCCCGGGCAGGGGTGGACGAGCAGTACTTC. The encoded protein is CASSRPRAGVDEQYF.

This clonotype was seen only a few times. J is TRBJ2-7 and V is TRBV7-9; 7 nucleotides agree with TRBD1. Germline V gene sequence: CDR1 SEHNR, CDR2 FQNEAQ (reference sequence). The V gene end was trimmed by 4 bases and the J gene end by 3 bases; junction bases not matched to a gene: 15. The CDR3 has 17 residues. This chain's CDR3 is CASSSATRGHPVYEQYF. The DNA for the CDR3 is TGTGCCAGCAGCTCAGCGACGAGGGGGCATCCAGTCTACGAGCAGTACTTC.

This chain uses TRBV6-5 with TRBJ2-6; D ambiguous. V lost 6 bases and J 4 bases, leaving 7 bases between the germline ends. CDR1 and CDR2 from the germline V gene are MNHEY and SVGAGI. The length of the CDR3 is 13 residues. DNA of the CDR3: TGTGCCAGCAGACCCGTCGGGGCCAACGTCCTGACTTTC. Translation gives CASRPVGANVLTF.

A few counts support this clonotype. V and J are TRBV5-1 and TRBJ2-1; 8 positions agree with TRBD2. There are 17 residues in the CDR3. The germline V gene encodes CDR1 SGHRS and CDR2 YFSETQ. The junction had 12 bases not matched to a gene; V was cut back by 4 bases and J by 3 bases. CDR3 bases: TGCGCCAGCAGCCCTAGAGTAGCGGGGAAGTTCTACAATGAGCAGTTCTTC. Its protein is CASSPRVAGKFYNEQFF. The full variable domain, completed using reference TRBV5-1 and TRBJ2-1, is KAGVTQTPRYLIKTRGQQVTLSCSPISGHRSVSWYQQTPGQGLQFLFEYFSETQRNKGNFPGRFSGRQFSNSRSEMNVSTLELGDSALYLCASSPRVAGKFYNEQFFGPGTRLTVL.

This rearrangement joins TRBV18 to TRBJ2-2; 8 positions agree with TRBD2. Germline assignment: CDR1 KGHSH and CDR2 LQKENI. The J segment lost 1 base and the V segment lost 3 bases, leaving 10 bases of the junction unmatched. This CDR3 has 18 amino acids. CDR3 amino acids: CASSPPGGVRRNTGELFF. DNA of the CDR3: TGTGCCAGCTCACCTCCCGGGGGGGTCCGACGGAACACCGGGGAGCTGTTTTTT.

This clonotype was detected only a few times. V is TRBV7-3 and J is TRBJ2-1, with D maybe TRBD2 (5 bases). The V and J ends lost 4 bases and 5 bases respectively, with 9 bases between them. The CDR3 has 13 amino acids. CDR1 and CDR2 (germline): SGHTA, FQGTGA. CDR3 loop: CASSWTRNNEQFF. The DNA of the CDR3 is TGTGCCAGCAGCTGGACTCGGAACAATGAGCAGTTCTTC.

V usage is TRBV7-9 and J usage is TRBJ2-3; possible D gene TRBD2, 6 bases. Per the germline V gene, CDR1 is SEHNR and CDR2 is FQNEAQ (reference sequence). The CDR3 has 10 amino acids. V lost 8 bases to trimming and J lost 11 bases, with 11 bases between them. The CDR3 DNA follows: TGTGCCAGCGGCGGGACGGGGCAGTATTTT. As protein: CASGGTGQYF.

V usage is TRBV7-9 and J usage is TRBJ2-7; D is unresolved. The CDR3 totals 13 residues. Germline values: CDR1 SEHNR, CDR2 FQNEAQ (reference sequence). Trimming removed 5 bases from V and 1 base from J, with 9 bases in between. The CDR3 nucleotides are TGTGCCAGCAGCCCCAGCCATTCCTACGAGCAGTACTTC. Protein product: CASSPSHSYEQYF. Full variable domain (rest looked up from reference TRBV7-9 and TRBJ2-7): DTGVSQNPRHKITKRGQNVTFRCDPISEHNRLYWYRQTLGQGPEFLTYFQNEAQLEKSRLLSDRFSAERPKGSFSTLEIQRTEQGDSAMYLCASSPSHSYEQYFGPGTRLTVT.

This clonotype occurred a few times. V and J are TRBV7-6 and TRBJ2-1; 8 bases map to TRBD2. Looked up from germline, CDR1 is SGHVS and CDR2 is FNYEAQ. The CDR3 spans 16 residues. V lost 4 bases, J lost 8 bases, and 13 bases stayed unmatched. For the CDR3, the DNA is TGTGCCAGCAGCTCAGATCCGGGACTAGGGGTCTATGAGCAGTTCTTC. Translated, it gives CASSSDPGLGVYEQFF.

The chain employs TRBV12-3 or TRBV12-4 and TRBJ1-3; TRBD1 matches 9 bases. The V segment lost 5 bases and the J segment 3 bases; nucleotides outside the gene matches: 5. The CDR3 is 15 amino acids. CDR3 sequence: CASSPDRGFGNTIYF. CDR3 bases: TGTGCCAGCAGTCCGGACAGGGGATTTGGAAACACCATATATTTT.

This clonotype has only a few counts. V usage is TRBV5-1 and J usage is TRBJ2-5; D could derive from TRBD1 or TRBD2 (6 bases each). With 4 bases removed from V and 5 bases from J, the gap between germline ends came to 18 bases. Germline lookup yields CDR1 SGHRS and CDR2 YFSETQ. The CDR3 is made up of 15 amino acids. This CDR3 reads CASSQDLPGGETQYF. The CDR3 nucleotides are TGCGCCAGCAGCCAGGACCTCCCCGGGGGCGAGACCCAGTACTTC.

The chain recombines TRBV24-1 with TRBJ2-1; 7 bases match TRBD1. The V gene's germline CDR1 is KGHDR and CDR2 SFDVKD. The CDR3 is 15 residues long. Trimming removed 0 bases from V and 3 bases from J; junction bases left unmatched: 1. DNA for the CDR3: TGTGCCACCAGTGATTTGGGACAGGACTACAATGAGCAGTTCTTC. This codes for CATSDLGQDYNEQFF.

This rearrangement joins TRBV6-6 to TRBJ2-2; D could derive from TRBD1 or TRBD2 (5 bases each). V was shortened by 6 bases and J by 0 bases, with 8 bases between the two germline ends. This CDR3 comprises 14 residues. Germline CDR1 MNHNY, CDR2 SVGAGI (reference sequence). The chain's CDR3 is CASRLGANTGELFF. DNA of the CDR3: TGTGCCAGCAGACTGGGGGCGAACACCGGGGAGCTGTTTTTT.

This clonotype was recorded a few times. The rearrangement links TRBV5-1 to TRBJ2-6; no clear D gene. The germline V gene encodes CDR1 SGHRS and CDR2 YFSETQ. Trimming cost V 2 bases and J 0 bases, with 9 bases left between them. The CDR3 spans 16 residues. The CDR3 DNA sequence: TGCGCCAGCAGCTTCCAGGCAGTCTCTGGGGCCAACGTCCTGACTTTC. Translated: CASSFQAVSGANVLTF.

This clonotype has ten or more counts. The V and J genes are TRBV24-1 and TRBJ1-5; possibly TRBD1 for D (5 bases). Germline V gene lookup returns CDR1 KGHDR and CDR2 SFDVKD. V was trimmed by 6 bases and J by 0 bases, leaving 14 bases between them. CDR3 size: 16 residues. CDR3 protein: CATSFGGLNSNQPQHF. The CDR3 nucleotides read TGTGCCACCAGTTTCGGGGGATTGAATAGCAATCAGCCCCAGCATTTT.

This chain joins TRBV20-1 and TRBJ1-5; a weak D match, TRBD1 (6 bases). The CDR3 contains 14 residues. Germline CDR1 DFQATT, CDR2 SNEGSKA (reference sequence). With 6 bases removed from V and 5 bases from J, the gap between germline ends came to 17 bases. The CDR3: CSASPGARDQPQHF. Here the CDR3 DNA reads TGCAGTGCCTCCCCGGGGGCAAGGGATCAGCCCCAGCATTTT.

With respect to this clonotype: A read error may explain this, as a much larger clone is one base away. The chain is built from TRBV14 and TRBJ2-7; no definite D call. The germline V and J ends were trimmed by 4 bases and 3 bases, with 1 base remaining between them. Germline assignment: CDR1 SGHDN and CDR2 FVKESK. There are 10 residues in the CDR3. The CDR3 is CASSRYEQYF. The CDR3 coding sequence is TGTGCCAGCAGCCGCTACGAGCAGTACTTC.

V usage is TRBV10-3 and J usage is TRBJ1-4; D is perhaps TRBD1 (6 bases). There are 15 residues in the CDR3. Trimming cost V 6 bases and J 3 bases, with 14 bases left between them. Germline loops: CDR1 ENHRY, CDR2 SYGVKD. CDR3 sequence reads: CAISPRAGANEKLFF. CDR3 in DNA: TGTGCCATCAGCCCACGCGCAGGGGCTAATGAAAAACTGTTTTTT.

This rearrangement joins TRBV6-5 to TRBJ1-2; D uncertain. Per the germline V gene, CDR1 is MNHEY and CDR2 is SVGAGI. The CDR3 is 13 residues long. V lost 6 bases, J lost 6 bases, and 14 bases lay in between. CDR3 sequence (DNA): TGTGCCAGCAGGTCGGACCATCGGCATGGCTACACCTTC. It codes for CASRSDHRHGYTF.

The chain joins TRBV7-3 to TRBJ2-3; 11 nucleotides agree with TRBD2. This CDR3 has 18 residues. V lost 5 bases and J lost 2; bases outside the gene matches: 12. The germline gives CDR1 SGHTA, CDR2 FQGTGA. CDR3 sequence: CASSPGLAGGWTTDTQYF. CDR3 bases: TGTGCCAGCAGCCCTGGGCTAGCGGGGGGCTGGACCACAGATACGCAGTATTTT.

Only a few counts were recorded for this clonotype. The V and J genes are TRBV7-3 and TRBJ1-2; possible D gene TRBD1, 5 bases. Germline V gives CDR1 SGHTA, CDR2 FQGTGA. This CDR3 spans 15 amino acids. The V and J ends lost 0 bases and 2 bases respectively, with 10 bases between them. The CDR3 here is CASSLTPGTNYGYTF. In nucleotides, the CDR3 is TGTGCCAGCAGCTTAACTCCAGGGACGAACTATGGCTACACCTTC.

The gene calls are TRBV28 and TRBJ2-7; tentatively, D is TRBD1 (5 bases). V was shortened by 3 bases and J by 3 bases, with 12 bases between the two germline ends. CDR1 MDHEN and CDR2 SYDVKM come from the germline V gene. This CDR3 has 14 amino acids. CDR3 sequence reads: CASSLYRLIYEQYF. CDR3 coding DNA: TGTGCCAGCAGTTTGTACAGGCTCATCTACGAGCAGTACTTC.

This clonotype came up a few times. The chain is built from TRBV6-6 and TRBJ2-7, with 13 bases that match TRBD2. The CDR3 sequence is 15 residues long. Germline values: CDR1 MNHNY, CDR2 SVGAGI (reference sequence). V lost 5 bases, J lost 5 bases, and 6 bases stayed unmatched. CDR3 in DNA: TGTGCCAGCAGTCGACTAGCGGGAGGTAGCGACGAGCAGTACTTC. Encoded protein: CASSRLAGGSDEQYF.

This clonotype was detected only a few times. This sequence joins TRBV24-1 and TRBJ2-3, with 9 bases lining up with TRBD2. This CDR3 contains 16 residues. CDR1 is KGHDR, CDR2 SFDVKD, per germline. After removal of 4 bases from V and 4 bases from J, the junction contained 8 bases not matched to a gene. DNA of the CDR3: TGTGCCACCAGTGACCCCGGGACTAGCAACGCAGATACGCAGTATTTT. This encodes CATSDPGTSNADTQYF.